This TCR beta chain emerged from a study of CD8 T cells in Susac syndrome. Findings and caveats of the study: The authors acknowledged that the study's TCR sequencing and HLA analysis involved relatively few individuals.

Random hexamers were used to reverse transcribe an amount of about 0.45 to 1 ug RNA. It was immunoSEQ multiplex PCR that amplified TCR beta CDR3 across 54 Vbeta and 13 Jbeta. From the immunoSEQ multiplex PCR reads, TCRdb called clonotypes with MiXCR, one entry per CDR3 protein. The data contain 45,000 or so distinct CDR3 sequences, roughly 93% of them singletons. This CDR3 is 16 amino acids long. With 3 bases removed from V and 4 bases from J, the gap between germline ends came to 16 bases. The germline gives CDR1 SGDLS, CDR2 YYNGEE. The study sequenced TCR beta in blood CD8+ and CD4+ T cells. Both CD4+ and CD8+ T cells were negatively isolated, and TEMRA cells underwent FACS enrichment. For this clonotype: Antigen unknown.

Sequencing was performed on CD8+ T cells from PBMCs. The chain uses TRBV9 and TRBJ2-2, with D unclear. This TCR came from a human donor in good health. The CDR3 DNA reads as TGTGCCAGCAGCGGGGCCGAAGGGTTTGGCACCGGGGAGCTGTTTTTT. Translating it yields CASSGAEGFGTGELFF.